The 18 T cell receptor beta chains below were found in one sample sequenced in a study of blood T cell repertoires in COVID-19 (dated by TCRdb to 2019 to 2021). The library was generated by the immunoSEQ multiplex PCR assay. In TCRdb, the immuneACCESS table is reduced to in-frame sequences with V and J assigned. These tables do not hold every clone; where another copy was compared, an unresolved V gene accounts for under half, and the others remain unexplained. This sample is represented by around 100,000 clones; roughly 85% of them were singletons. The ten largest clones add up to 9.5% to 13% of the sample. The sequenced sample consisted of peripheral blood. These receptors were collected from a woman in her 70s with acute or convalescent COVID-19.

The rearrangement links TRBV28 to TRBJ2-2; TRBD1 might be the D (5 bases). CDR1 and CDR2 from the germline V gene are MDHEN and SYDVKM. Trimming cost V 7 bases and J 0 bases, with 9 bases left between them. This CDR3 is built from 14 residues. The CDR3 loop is CASIQDTNTGELFF. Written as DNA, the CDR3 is TGTGCCAGCATTCAGGACACGAACACCGGGGAGCTGTTTTTT.

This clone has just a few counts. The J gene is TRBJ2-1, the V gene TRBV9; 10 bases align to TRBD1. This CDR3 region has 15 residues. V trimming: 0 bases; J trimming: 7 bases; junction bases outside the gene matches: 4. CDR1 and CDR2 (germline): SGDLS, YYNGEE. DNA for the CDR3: TGTGCCAGCAGCGTAGCTCCGGACAGGGGGAATGAGCAGTTCTTC. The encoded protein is CASSVAPDRGNEQFF.

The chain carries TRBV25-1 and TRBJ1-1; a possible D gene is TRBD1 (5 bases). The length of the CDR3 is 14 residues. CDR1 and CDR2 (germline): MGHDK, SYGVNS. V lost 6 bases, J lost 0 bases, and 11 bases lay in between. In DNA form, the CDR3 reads TGTGCCAGCAGCAGACAGAGTTTGAACACTGAAGCTTTCTTT. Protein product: CASSRQSLNTEAFF.

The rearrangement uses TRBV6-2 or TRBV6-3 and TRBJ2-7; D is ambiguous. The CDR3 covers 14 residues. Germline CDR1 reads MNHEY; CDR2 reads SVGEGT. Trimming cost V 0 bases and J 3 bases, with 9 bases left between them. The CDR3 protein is CASSYSYTNYEQYV. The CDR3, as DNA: TGTGCCAGCAGTTACTCTTACACCAACTACGAGCAGTACGTC.

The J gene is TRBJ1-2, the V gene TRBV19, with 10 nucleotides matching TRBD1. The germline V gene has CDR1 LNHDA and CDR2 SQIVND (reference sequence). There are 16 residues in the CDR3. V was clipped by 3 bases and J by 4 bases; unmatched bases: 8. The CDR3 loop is CASSIDRDRGFYGYTF. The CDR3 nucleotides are TGTGCCAGTAGTATTGATCGGGACAGGGGATTCTATGGCTACACCTTC.

This CDR3 is CASSTGAEGYTF. The CDR3 DNA reads as TGTGCCAGCAGTACAGGGGCTGAGGGCTACACCTTC. This chain joins TRBV6-5 and TRBJ1-2; 7 bases agree with TRBD1. The CDR3 has 12 amino acids. Germline loops: CDR1 MNHEY, CDR2 SVGAGI. J lost 8 bases, V lost 5 bases, and 5 bases had no gene match.

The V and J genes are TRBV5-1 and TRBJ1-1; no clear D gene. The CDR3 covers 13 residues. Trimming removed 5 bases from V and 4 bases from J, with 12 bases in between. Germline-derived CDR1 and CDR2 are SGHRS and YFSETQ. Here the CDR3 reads CASSLSAATEAFF. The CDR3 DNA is TGCGCCAGCAGTCTGAGTGCGGCCACTGAAGCTTTCTTT.

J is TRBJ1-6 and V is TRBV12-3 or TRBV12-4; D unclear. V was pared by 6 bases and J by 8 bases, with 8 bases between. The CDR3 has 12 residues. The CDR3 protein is CASSRTYSPLHF. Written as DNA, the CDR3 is TGTGCCAGCAGCCGAACTTATTCACCCCTCCACTTT.

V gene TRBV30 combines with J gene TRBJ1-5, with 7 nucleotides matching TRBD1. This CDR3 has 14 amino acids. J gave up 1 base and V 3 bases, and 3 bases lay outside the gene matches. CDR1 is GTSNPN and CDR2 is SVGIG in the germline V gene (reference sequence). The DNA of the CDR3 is TGTGCCTGGAGCGCACAGGGGAGCAATCAGCCCCAGCATTTT. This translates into CAWSAQGSNQPQHF.

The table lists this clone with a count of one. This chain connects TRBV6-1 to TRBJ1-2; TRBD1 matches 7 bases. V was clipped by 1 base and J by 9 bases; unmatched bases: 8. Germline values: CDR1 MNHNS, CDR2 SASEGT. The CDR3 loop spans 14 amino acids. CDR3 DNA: TGTGCCAGCAGTGAAGAGGAGGGGGCCCTCCGCTACACCTTC. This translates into CASSEEEGALRYTF.

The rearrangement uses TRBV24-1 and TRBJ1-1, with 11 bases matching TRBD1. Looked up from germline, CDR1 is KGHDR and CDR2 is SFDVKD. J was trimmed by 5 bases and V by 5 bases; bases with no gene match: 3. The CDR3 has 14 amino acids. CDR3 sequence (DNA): TGTGCCACCAGTGGGGGACAGGGGGGTACTGAAGCTTTCTTT. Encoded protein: CATSGGQGGTEAFF.

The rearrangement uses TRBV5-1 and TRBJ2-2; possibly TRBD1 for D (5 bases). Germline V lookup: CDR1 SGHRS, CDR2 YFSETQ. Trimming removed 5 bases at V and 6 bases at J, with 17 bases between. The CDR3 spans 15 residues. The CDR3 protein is CASRVTGPLAGELFF. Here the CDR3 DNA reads TGCGCCAGCAGGGTAACAGGACCCCTGGCCGGGGAGCTGTTTTTT.

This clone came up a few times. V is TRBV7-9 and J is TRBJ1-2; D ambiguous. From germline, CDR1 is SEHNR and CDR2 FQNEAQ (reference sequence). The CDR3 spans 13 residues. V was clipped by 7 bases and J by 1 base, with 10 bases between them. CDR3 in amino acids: CASTTSSNYGYTF. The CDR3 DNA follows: TGTGCCAGCACCACGAGTAGTAACTATGGCTACACCTTC.

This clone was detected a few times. CDR3 nucleotides: TGTGCCATCAGCGCTGCTAGCGGGGCACAAGAGACCCAGTACTTC. It yields the protein CAISAASGAQETQYF. V is TRBV10-3 and J is TRBJ2-5; 9 bases align to TRBD2. The length of the CDR3 is 15 residues. The J segment lost 2 bases and the V segment lost 6 bases, leaving 7 bases of the junction unmatched. The germline V gene has CDR1 ENHRY and CDR2 SYGVKD.

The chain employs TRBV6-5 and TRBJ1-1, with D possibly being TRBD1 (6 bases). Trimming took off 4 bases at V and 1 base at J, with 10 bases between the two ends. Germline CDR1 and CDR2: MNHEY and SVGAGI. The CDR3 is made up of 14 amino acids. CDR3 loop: CASSSRTANTEAFF. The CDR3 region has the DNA TGTGCCAGCAGTTCTCGGACAGCGAACACTGAAGCTTTCTTT.

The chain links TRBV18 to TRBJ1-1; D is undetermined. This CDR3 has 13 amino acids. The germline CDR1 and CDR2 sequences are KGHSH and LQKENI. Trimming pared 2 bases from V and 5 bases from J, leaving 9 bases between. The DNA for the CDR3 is TGTGCCAGCTCACCAAGTGTGAGTACTGAAGCTTTCTTT. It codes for CASSPSVSTEAFF.

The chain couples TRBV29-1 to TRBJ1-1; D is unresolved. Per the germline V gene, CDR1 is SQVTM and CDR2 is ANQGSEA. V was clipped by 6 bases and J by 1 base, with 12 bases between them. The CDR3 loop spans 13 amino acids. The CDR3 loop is CSVLRVRNTEAFF. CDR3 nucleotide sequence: TGCAGCGTCCTGCGGGTGCGGAACACTGAAGCTTTCTTT.

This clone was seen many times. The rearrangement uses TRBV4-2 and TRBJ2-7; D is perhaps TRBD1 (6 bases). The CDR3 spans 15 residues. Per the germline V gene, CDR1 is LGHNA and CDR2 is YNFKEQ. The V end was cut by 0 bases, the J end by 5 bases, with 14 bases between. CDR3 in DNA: TGTGCCAGCAGCCAAGATCTGTCAGGGGTTGACGAGCAGTACGTC. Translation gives CASSQDLSGVDEQYV.